This entry lists 2 T cell receptor beta chains sequenced from one sample in a study of blood T cell repertoires in COVID-19. Clones were sequenced by immunoSEQ multiplex PCR, and TCRdb holds only the in-frame ones, with some missing. This sample has about 500,000 clones, with about 85% found just once. Sequenced: PBMCs or T cells enriched from blood (not recorded which). The receptors were gathered from a woman between 18 and 29 years old who had recovered from COVID-19.

The J gene is TRBJ1-6, the V gene TRBV5-1; 10 bases line up with TRBD1. CDR1 is SGHRS, CDR2 YFSETQ, per germline. V shed 5 bases and J 5 bases; nucleotides not matched to a gene: 4. The CDR3 contains 15 residues. The CDR3 DNA reads TGCGCCAGCAGACAGGGACAGGGGAATAATTCACCCCTCCACTTT. Encoded protein: CASRQGQGNNSPLHF.

This chain joins TRBV7-2 and TRBJ1-2; D unresolved. In germline, CDR1 is SGHTA, CDR2 FQGNSA. V was trimmed by 2 bases and J by 9 bases, leaving 16 bases between them. The CDR3 is 14 amino acids. The CDR3 is CASSLQTERASYTF. As DNA, the CDR3 is TGTGCCAGCAGCTTACAAACGGAGAGGGCTAGCTACACCTTC.